Listed below are T cell receptor beta chains from one sample, sequenced in a study of a mutant IDH1 vaccine in newly diagnosed glioma. Their cognate antigens are unknown. Clones were sequenced by immunoSEQ multiplex PCR, and TCRdb holds only the in-frame ones, with some missing. The profile shows about 41,000 clones, 78% of them singletons. The sequencing used PBMCs, collected from a glioma patient whose treatment included an IDH1 peptide vaccine. The source is a woman aged 40 to 50 with glioma. Some clones in this sample may be carry-over from other donors' samples. The CDR3 runs from the conserved cysteine through the conserved F or W. D genes are given only for firm matches. Not every row has a clone size; where given, it reads once, few, many or a size class.

J | V | D | length | size | DNA | CDR3
TRBJ1-1 | TRBV6-5 | - | 14 | - | TGTGCCAGCATCCAGTGGCAGGAGGTCCCTGAAGCTTTCTTT | CASIQWQEVPEAFF
TRBJ2-7 | TRBV11-2 | - | 15 | - | TGTGCCAGCATCTCGTCAGGCCCGGCCTCCTACGAGCAGTACTTC | CASISSGPASYEQYF
TRBJ2-7 | TRBV7-9 | TRBD1 | 14 | - | TGTGCCAGCAGCGGAACCGGGACAGAAGACGAGCAGTACTTC | CASSGTGTEDEQYF
TRBJ1-1 | TRBV7-9 | - | 12 | few | TGTGCCAGCAGCCTCTCGTCAGGGGAGGCTTTCTTT | CASSLSSGEAFF
TRBJ1-5 | TRBV5-6 | - | 12 | - | TGTGCCAGCAGCCGGAGGGAGGGGCCCCAGCATTTT | CASSRREGPQHF
TRBJ2-3 | TRBV27 | - | 12 | few | TGTGCCAGCAGCACTATGGCGGATACGCAGTATTTT | CASSTMADTQYF
TRBJ2-6 | TRBV7-2 | - | 15 | - | - | CASSSSSSGANVLTF
TRBJ1-5 | TRBV19 | - | 15 | - | TGTGCCAGTAGTATAACAGGGCATAGCAATCAGCCCCAGCATTTT | CASSITGHSNQPQHF
TRBJ1-3 | TRBV9 | - | 14 | - | TGTGCCAGCAGCGTACAGGGTACGGGAAACACCATATATTTT | CASSVQGTGNTIYF
TRBJ2-2 | TRBV5-3 | - | 19 | once | TGTGCCAGAAGGATCGTTTCTAAGGGTAGGTTCACGAACACCGGGGAGCTGTTTTTT | CARRIVSKGRFTNTGELFF
TRBJ1-1 | TRBV6-5 | - | 14 | - | TGTGCCAGCAGTTACCGGGGGAGTAACACTGAAGCTTTCTTT | CASSYRGSNTEAFF
TRBJ1-1 | TRBV6-5 | TRBD1 | 16 | - | TGTGCCAGCAGTTACTCGGGGACAGGGGAAGGCACTGAAGCTTTCTTT | CASSYSGTGEGTEAFF
TRBJ2-7 | TRBV27 | - | 11 | - | TGTGCCAGCAGTTTCCTCCAGGAGCAGTACTTC | CASSFLQEQYF
TRBJ1-1 | TRBV21-1 | - | 18 | - | TGTGCCAGCAGCAAAGAGGGGAGGGGGCGATTCTTAGGAGCTGAAGCTTTCTTT | CASSKEGRGRFLGAEAFF
TRBJ1-4 | TRBV9 | - | 14 | - | TGTGCCAGCAGCGTAGGGCTTTCTAATGAAAAACTGTTTTTT | CASSVGLSNEKLFF
TRBJ2-4 | TRBV7-2 | TRBD2 | 15 | - | TGTGCCAGCAGCCGTGGCGGGGGTGCCAAAAACATTCAGTACTTC | CASSRGGGAKNIQYF
TRBJ2-6 | TRBV27 | - | 14 | - | TGTGCCAGCAGTTCGAACGGTGGGGCCAACGTCCTGACTTTC | CASSSNGGANVLTF
TRBJ2-3 | TRBV5-1 | - | 11 | - | TGCGCCAGCAGTTCCACAGATACGCAGTATTTT | CASSSTDTQYF
TRBJ1-5 | TRBV30 | - | 13 | few | TGTGCCTGGAGTCCCAGGGTAGGTCAGCCCCAGCATTTT | CAWSPRVGQPQHF
TRBJ1-2 | TRBV29-1 | - | 14 | - | TGCAGCGTTGCGGATACCGGGACGGACTATGGCTACACCTTC | CSVADTGTDYGYTF
TRBJ1-1 | TRBV9 | TRBD1 | 14 | - | TGTGCCAGCAGCGCGGGACAGGGAAACACTGAAGCTTTCTTT | CASSAGQGNTEAFF
TRBJ2-2 | TRBV18 | - | 14 | - | TGTGCCAGCTCATCAATTTCGAACACCGGGGAGCTGTTTTTT | CASSSISNTGELFF
TRBJ2-5 | TRBV11-2 | - | 13 | - | TGTGCCAGCAACCAACTTAGCGCCGAGACCCAGTACTTC | CASNQLSAETQYF
TRBJ2-1 | TRBV5-1 | TRBD2 | 14 | - | TGCGCCAGCAGCTTTACGGGAGGGAACAATGAGCAGTTCTTC | CASSFTGGNNEQFF
TRBJ2-1 | TRBV6-1 | TRBD2 | 14 | - | TGTGCCAGCAGAACGGGACTAGTCGTCAATGAGCAGTTCTTC | CASRTGLVVNEQFF
TRBJ2-3 | TRBV7-9 | - | 13 | medium-sized | TGTGCCAGCAGCCCCAGAGGACCAGATACGCAGTATTTT | CASSPRGPDTQYF
TRBJ2-5 | TRBV19 | TRBD1 | 13 | - | TGTGCCAGTAGTACCGGGACAGGGGAGACCCAGTACTTC | CASSTGTGETQYF
TRBJ2-5 | TRBV6-1 | - | 14 | - | TGTGCCAGCAGTGACTTTCAAAACCAAGAGACCCAGTACTTC | CASSDFQNQETQYF
TRBJ2-7 | TRBV30 | - | 13 | - | TGTGCCTGGAGTGTACAATTGCGGTACGAGCAGTACTTC | CAWSVQLRYEQYF
TRBJ2-3 | TRBV6-6 | - | 16 | - | TGTGCCAGCAGTTACTCGGTTGGCGGAATCCCAGATACGCAGTATTTT | CASSYSVGGIPDTQYF
TRBJ2-1 | TRBV4-2 | TRBD2 | 16 | - | TGTGCCAGCAGCCAGACCACTAGCGGTGGCTACAATGAGCAGTTCTTC | CASSQTTSGGYNEQFF
TRBJ1-2 | TRBV6-1 | TRBD1 | 17 | - | TGTGCCAGCAGTGAAGAGTCGGGCAGGGGGTCGTCCTATGGCTACACCTTC | CASSEESGRGSSYGYTF
TRBJ1-5 | TRBV7-8 | TRBD1 | 14 | - | TGTGCCAGCAGCTACGGGACAGGCGACCAGCCCCAGCATTTT | CASSYGTGDQPQHF
TRBJ2-7 | TRBV6-1 | - | 14 | few | TGTGCCAGCAGTCCCACAGGTAATCGCTACGAGCAGTACTTC | CASSPTGNRYEQYF
TRBJ1-2 | TRBV30 | - | 14 | - | TGTGCCTGGTCGGTCTCTCTCAATTCCGGTGGCTACACCTTC | CAWSVSLNSGGYTF
TRBJ2-3 | TRBV7-2 | - | 13 | - | TGTGCCAGCAGATCCGACGGGGCAGATACGCAGTATTTT | CASRSDGADTQYF
TRBJ2-7 | TRBV5-6 | - | 16 | - | TGTGCCAGCAGCTCCCCATATGGGGTCGGGCGGTACGAGCAGTACTTC | CASSSPYGVGRYEQYF
TRBJ2-2 | TRBV5-4 | - | 16 | - | TGTGCCAGCAGCTCCCCGACTAGAGGTGACACCGGGGAGCTGTTTTTT | CASSSPTRGDTGELFF
TRBJ2-1 | TRBV18 | - | 12 | - | TGTGCCAGCTCACGACGGGAACTCTTGCAGTTCTTC | CASSRRELLQFF
TRBJ2-3 | TRBV10-3 | TRBD2 | 18 | - | TGTGCCATCAGTCGCCATCCGATTAGCGGGGTCGTCACAGATACGCAGTATTTT | CAISRHPISGVVTDTQYF
TRBJ1-4 | TRBV5-1 | - | 16 | - | TGCGCCAGCAGCTTGGACGGGAAAGGGAGCAATGAAAAACTGTTTTTT | CASSLDGKGSNEKLFF
TRBJ1-6 | TRBV2 | - | 14 | - | TGTGCCAGCAGTGATGAGGCTTGGAATTCACCCCTCCACTTT | CASSDEAWNSPLHF
TRBJ1-2 | TRBV10-2 | TRBD1 | 14 | - | TGCGCCAGCAGTGAGGCAGGGGGGGCCTATGGCTACACCTTC | CASSEAGGAYGYTF
TRBJ1-2 | TRBV9 | TRBD1 | 16 | - | TGTGCCAGCAGCCCCCGTCCGGGACAGGGACACTATGGCTACACCTTC | CASSPRPGQGHYGYTF
TRBJ2-3 | TRBV5-1 | - | 12 | - | TGCGCCAGCAGCTTCAGCACAGATACGCAGTATTTT | CASSFSTDTQYF
TRBJ1-5 | TRBV7-9 | - | 15 | once | TGTGCCAGCACAAAAAGCGGCCCTCATGATCAGCCCCAGCATTTT | CASTKSGPHDQPQHF
TRBJ2-2 | TRBV30 | - | 11 | few | TGTGCCTGGAGTGTAAACGGGGAGCTGTTTTTT | CAWSVNGELFF
TRBJ1-2 | TRBV5-8 | TRBD1 | 13 | - | TGTGCCAGCAGCTTCGACAGGGCCTATGGCTACACCTTC | CASSFDRAYGYTF
TRBJ2-1 | TRBV14 | TRBD2 | 16 | - | TGTGCCAGCAGCAACTTGGCGGGAGGGTCCTACAATGAGCAGTTCTTC | CASSNLAGGSYNEQFF
TRBJ2-2 | TRBV7-9 | - | 15 | once | TGTGCCAGCAGCTTAGAAGGGATCAGGACCGGGGAGCTGTTTTTT | CASSLEGIRTGELFF
TRBJ2-7 | TRBV4-3 | - | 13 | - | TGCGCCAGCAGCCAAGATGGGGTAGCCGAGCAGTACTTC | CASSQDGVAEQYF